These T cell receptor beta chains were read from a single sample in a study of blood T cell repertoires in COVID-19. Assay used: immunoSEQ multiplex PCR; TCRdb lists only in-frame clones, some missing. The sample lists 150,000 to 250,000 clones, 94% occurring once. The sequencing sample was made of peripheral blood. These receptor sequences come from a man in his thirties or forties with COVID-19, enrolled during active disease. CDR3s include the opening cysteine and the closing phenylalanine or tryptophan. The order of the fields is J gene, V gene, CDR3 protein.

j_call: TRBJ2-3
v_call: TRBV5-6
cdr3_aa: CASSLARGGTTDTQYF

j_call: TRBJ1-4
v_call: TRBV5-1
cdr3_aa: CASSQDRVGEKLFF

j_call: TRBJ2-3
v_call: TRBV6-5
cdr3_aa: CASSLSADTQYF

j_call: TRBJ1-5
v_call: TRBV5-5
cdr3_aa: CASSLWGDSNQPQHF

j_call: TRBJ2-3
v_call: TRBV7-9
cdr3_aa: CASSLAVRGGLDTQYF

j_call: TRBJ1-6
v_call: TRBV3-1/TRBV3-2
cdr3_aa: CASSKRDIYSPLHF

j_call: TRBJ1-2
v_call: TRBV14
cdr3_aa: CASSQRQGADYGYTF

j_call: TRBJ2-7
v_call: TRBV10-3
cdr3_aa: CAISEPQVLSYEQYF

j_call: TRBJ2-7
v_call: TRBV9
cdr3_aa: CASSVGKGTSYEQYF

j_call: TRBJ1-1
v_call: TRBV29-1
cdr3_aa: CSVDGTGGLGTEAFF

j_call: TRBJ2-1
v_call: TRBV10-3
cdr3_aa: CAIRGQGSSNEQFF

j_call: TRBJ1-6
v_call: TRBV6-5
cdr3_aa: CASRQTFSPLHF

j_call: TRBJ1-1
v_call: TRBV5-1
cdr3_aa: CASSRVMGRQNTEAFF

j_call: TRBJ2-2
v_call: TRBV5-1
cdr3_aa: CASSRGADTGELFF

j_call: TRBJ2-2
v_call: TRBV4-1
cdr3_aa: CASSGSGTGVWTGELFF

j_call: TRBJ2-3
v_call: TRBV2
cdr3_aa: CASRPFGTSTDTQYF

j_call: TRBJ1-6
v_call: TRBV7-6
cdr3_aa: CASSAGARSPLHF

j_call: TRBJ1-1
v_call: TRBV7-9
cdr3_aa: CASSLEGVSTEAFF

j_call: TRBJ2-3
v_call: TRBV14
cdr3_aa: CASGALAPPGSQYF

j_call: TRBJ2-5
v_call: TRBV6-4
cdr3_aa: CASSDPRPSGGIQETQYF

j_call: TRBJ1-1
v_call: TRBV15
cdr3_aa: CATSLVDTEAFF

j_call: TRBJ2-2
v_call: TRBV4-1
cdr3_aa: CASSQGSGGVYTGELFF

j_call: TRBJ2-3
v_call: TRBV24-1
cdr3_aa: CATSESGTGREDTQYF

j_call: TRBJ1-5
v_call: TRBV5-1
cdr3_aa: CASSSTTDQPQHF

j_call: TRBJ1-6
v_call: TRBV7-6
cdr3_aa: CASSLGRPSGPYNSPLHF

j_call: TRBJ1-2
v_call: TRBV5-6
cdr3_aa: CASSDRTGYYGYTF

j_call: TRBJ2-7
v_call: TRBV3-1/TRBV3-2
cdr3_aa: CASSPSGASYEQYF

j_call: TRBJ2-1
v_call: TRBV9
cdr3_aa: CASSRSGGPYNEQFF

j_call: TRBJ1-4
v_call: TRBV4-1
cdr3_aa: CASSQDWAGGNEKLFF

j_call: TRBJ1-1
v_call: TRBV7-9
cdr3_aa: CASSPTGDTEAFF

j_call: TRBJ1-4
v_call: TRBV10-2
cdr3_aa: CASSESRSGNEKLFF

j_call: TRBJ1-1
v_call: TRBV30
cdr3_aa: CAAPRRGNTEAFF

j_call: TRBJ1-1
v_call: TRBV5-1
cdr3_aa: CASSLVGTGVNTEAFF

j_call: TRBJ1-5
v_call: TRBV11-2
cdr3_aa: CASSSDDQPQHF

j_call: TRBJ1-2
v_call: TRBV10-3
cdr3_aa: CAISGDRGFYGYTF

j_call: TRBJ1-4
v_call: TRBV19
cdr3_aa: CASSIREKLFF

j_call: TRBJ2-6
v_call: TRBV4-1
cdr3_aa: CASSQAERPGGANVLTF

j_call: TRBJ2-2
v_call: TRBV10-3
cdr3_aa: CAMGTSGGTGELFF

j_call: TRBJ1-4
v_call: TRBV6-5
cdr3_aa: CASSSGQGGEKLFF

j_call: TRBJ2-7
v_call: TRBV5-4
cdr3_aa: CASSTGQGAYEQYF

j_call: TRBJ1-1
v_call: TRBV5-1
cdr3_aa: CASSSRTGFGRTEAFF

j_call: TRBJ2-5
v_call: TRBV21-1
cdr3_aa: CASPPPGGQETQYF

j_call: TRBJ2-7
v_call: TRBV5-6
cdr3_aa: CASSLKPDSSYEQYF

j_call: TRBJ1-5
v_call: TRBV19
cdr3_aa: CASSLRAGTGGSNQPQHF

j_call: TRBJ1-2
v_call: TRBV2
cdr3_aa: CASMGTGRYYGYTF

j_call: TRBJ1-3
v_call: TRBV19
cdr3_aa: CASSIFRGTGNTIYF

j_call: TRBJ2-5
v_call: TRBV11-2
cdr3_aa: CASSRAPSPEETQYF

j_call: TRBJ2-4
v_call: TRBV6-5
cdr3_aa: CASSYGGLEAQYF